Following are 30 T cell receptor beta chains from one sample sequenced in a study of cytomegalovirus exposure and HLA in healthy donors. TCRdb's copy holds only in-frame clones and misses some; the assay was immunoSEQ multiplex PCR. This sample has around 69,000 clones, with roughly 95% found just once. The specimen sequenced was PBMCs. The receptors here all came from a woman aged 18-29 years in good health and CMV-seropositive.

The rearrangement uses TRBV13 and TRBJ2-2; 7 positions agree with TRBD1. This CDR3 is built from 13 residues. Germline loops: CDR1 PRHDT, CDR2 FYEKMQ (reference sequence). Germline trimming cut 6 bases from V and 7 bases from J; bases unmatched to any gene: 5. The CDR3: CASRGQSSGELFF. The CDR3, as DNA: TGTGCCAGCAGGGGACAGAGTAGCGGGGAGCTGTTTTTT.

The J gene is TRBJ2-1, the V gene TRBV7-2; D gene uncertain. CDR3 size: 15 residues. Per the germline V gene, CDR1 is SGHTA and CDR2 is FQGNSA. V was clipped by 0 bases and J by 7 bases, with 13 bases between them. CDR3 bases: TGTGCCAGCAGCTTAGCTTCTAGTCTATCTAATGAGCAGTTCTTC. The encoded protein is CASSLASSLSNEQFF.

V and J are TRBV28 and TRBJ2-2; TRBD2 agrees at 11 bases. The V gene end was trimmed by 5 bases and the J gene end by 7 bases; junction bases not matched to a gene: 12. Germline CDR1 is MDHEN and CDR2 is SYDVKM. The CDR3 length is 17 residues. CDR3 DNA: TGTGCCAGCAGTCAACTCTTAGCGGGAGGGCCGAGCGGGGAGCTGTTTTTT. It encodes CASSQLLAGGPSGELFF.

This chain connects TRBV28 to TRBJ1-4; 8 bases agree with TRBD1. Germline-derived CDR1 and CDR2 are MDHEN and SYDVKM. The J segment lost 8 bases and the V segment lost 4 bases, leaving 9 bases of the junction unmatched. CDR3 size: 15 residues. The CDR3, as DNA: TGTGCCAGCAGTTCCCTCCAGGGGGCTGGGGAAAAACTGTTTTTT. Translated, it gives CASSSLQGAGEKLFF. Complete variable domain (other parts from reference TRBV28 and TRBJ1-4): DVKVTQSSRYLVKRTGEKVFLECVQDMDHENMFWYRQDPGLGLRLIYFSYDVKMKEKGDIPEGYSVSREKKERFSLILESASTNQTSMYLCASSSLQGAGEKLFFGSGTQLSVL.

J is TRBJ2-7 and V is TRBV30; 11 bases are shared with TRBD2. The germline V gene has CDR1 GTSNPN and CDR2 SVGIG (reference sequence). This CDR3 comprises 15 residues. The junction had 5 bases not matched to a gene; V was cut back by 0 bases and J by 4 bases. Here the CDR3 reads CAWSVKLAGVYEQYF. Here the CDR3 DNA reads TGTGCCTGGAGTGTAAAACTAGCGGGAGTATACGAGCAGTACTTC.

This chain connects TRBV15 to TRBJ2-7; 8 bases map to TRBD2. Germline CDR1 is LNHNV and CDR2 is YYDKDF (reference sequence). This CDR3 contains 15 residues. The junction had 3 bases not matched to a gene; V was cut back by 0 bases and J by 2 bases. The CDR3 loop is CATSRDTGGTYEQYF. DNA of the CDR3: TGTGCCACCAGCAGAGATACGGGAGGGACCTACGAGCAGTACTTC.

This chain joins TRBV4-2 and TRBJ2-3, with 10 nucleotides matching TRBD2. V was clipped by 2 bases and J by 0 bases; unmatched bases: 8. The CDR3 covers 18 residues. Looked up from germline, CDR1 is LGHNA and CDR2 is YNFKEQ. The CDR3 DNA reads TGTGCCAGCAGCCAAATGAGCGGGGGGGCCCCTAGCACAGATACGCAGTATTTT. This sequence encodes CASSQMSGGAPSTDTQYF.

V usage is TRBV19 and J usage is TRBJ1-1, with D possibly TRBD1 on 6 matching bases. V was trimmed by 6 bases and J by 0 bases, leaving 20 bases between them. This CDR3 spans 17 amino acids. Germline-derived CDR1 and CDR2 are LNHDA and SQIVND (reference sequence). In DNA, the CDR3 is TGTGCCAGTAGACGGGGTTCATCGGGGGGGCTGAACACTGAAGCTTTCTTT. Protein product: CASRRGSSGGLNTEAFF.

This clone was counted a single time. The rearrangement links TRBV27 to TRBJ2-2; 8 bases line up with TRBD1. This CDR3 contains 15 residues. The V and J ends lost 5 bases and 7 bases, in that order; junction bases with no gene match: 9. CDR1 is MNHEY and CDR2 is SMNVEV in the germline V gene (reference sequence). The CDR3 sequence is CASSPGQVYGGELFF. The CDR3 DNA is TGTGCCAGCAGTCCGGGACAGGTCTATGGCGGGGAGCTGTTTTTT.

The chain combines TRBV7-8 with TRBJ2-1; 10 bases map to TRBD2. The CDR3 sequence is 16 residues long. CDR1 is SGHVS, CDR2 FQNEAQ, per germline. Unmatched junction bases numbered 7, after V lost 1 base and J lost 7 bases. The CDR3 sequence: CASSLGVLAGDNEQFF. The CDR3 nucleotides read TGTGCCAGCAGCTTAGGAGTCCTAGCGGGAGATAATGAGCAGTTCTTC.

This rearrangement joins TRBV7-9 to TRBJ2-7; 8 bases line up with TRBD1. Germline lookup yields CDR1 SEHNR and CDR2 FQNEAQ (reference sequence). V dropped 3 bases and J dropped 0; count of bases not matched to a gene: 1. The CDR3 is 14 residues long. CDR3: CASSLGTGSYEQYF. Here the CDR3 DNA reads TGTGCCAGCAGCTTGGGGACAGGCTCCTACGAGCAGTACTTC. Combining the CDR3 with reference TRBV7-9 and TRBJ2-7 gives the whole variable domain DTGVSQNPRHKITKRGQNVTFRCDPISEHNRLYWYRQTLGQGPEFLTYFQNEAQLEKSRLLSDRFSAERPKGSFSTLEIQRTEQGDSAMYLCASSLGTGSYEQYFGPGTRLTVT.

The chain carries TRBV30 and TRBJ2-7, with 12 bases lining up with TRBD2. Trimming took 2 bases from V and 4 from J; bases not matched to a gene: 6. Germline V gene data show CDR1 as GTSNPN and CDR2 as SVGIG (reference sequence). The CDR3 extends over 15 amino acids. This CDR3 reads CAWSLTTSGSYEQYF. Here the CDR3 DNA reads TGTGCCTGGAGTCTCACGACTAGCGGGAGTTACGAGCAGTACTTC.

The rearrangement joins TRBV11-2 to TRBJ2-3; TRBD2 aligns across 14 bases. CDR1 is SGHAT, CDR2 FQNNGV, per germline. V gave up 6 bases and J gave up 5 bases; unmatched junction bases: 16. This CDR3 has 19 residues. This CDR3 reads CASRAPVGTSGSEEDTQYF. The CDR3 nucleotides read TGTGCCAGCAGAGCCCCCGTGGGGACTAGCGGGAGTGAGGAAGATACGCAGTATTTT.

This sequence joins TRBV7-3 and TRBJ2-7; a weak D match, TRBD2 (6 bases). V lost 1 base, J lost 5 bases, and 12 bases lay in between. The CDR3 is 14 residues long. In germline, CDR1 is SGHTA, CDR2 FQGTGA. The CDR3, as DNA: TGTGCCAGCAGCTTAATTGGAGGGGACGACGAGCAGTACTTC. Protein product: CASSLIGGDDEQYF.

This clone was seen a single time. The chain employs TRBV23-1 and TRBJ1-4; perhaps TRBD1 as D (5 bases). TRBV23-1 carries the ORF label, with uncertain function. Trimming removed 0 bases at V and 5 bases at J, with 13 bases between. This CDR3 spans 16 amino acids. The CDR3 is CASSQSVGRENEKLFF. CDR3 sequence (DNA): TGCGCCAGCAGTCAATCCGTCGGCAGGGAAAATGAAAAACTGTTTTTT.

The genes are TRBV6-6 and TRBJ2-3; D is unresolved. Per germline, CDR1 MNHNY and CDR2 SVGAGI (reference sequence). Trimming took 2 bases from V and 0 from J, leaving 9 bases between them. The CDR3 runs 15 residues. The CDR3 region is CASSYGGASTDTQYF. For the CDR3, the DNA is TGTGCCAGCAGTTACGGCGGAGCGAGCACAGATACGCAGTATTTT.

This chain uses TRBV28 with TRBJ2-7; 9 positions match TRBD2. The germline V gene has CDR1 MDHEN and CDR2 SYDVKM. The CDR3 has 15 amino acids. With V trimmed by 3 bases and J by 5 bases, 8 bases remained unmatched. CDR3 protein: CASSFPGLAVHEQYF. CDR3 bases: TGTGCCAGCAGTTTCCCGGGACTAGCTGTGCACGAGCAGTACTTC. Together with reference TRBV28 and TRBJ2-7, the CDR3 gives the full variable domain: DVKVTQSSRYLVKRTGEKVFLECVQDMDHENMFWYRQDPGLGLRLIYFSYDVKMKEKGDIPEGYSVSREKKERFSLILESASTNQTSMYLCASSFPGLAVHEQYFGPGTRLTVT.

This CDR3 is CASSKNTGGWAGELFF. The CDR3 nucleotides read TGTGCCAGCAGTAAAAACACAGGGGGCTGGGCCGGGGAGCTGTTTTTT. The chain uses TRBV11-2 and TRBJ2-2, with 9 bases fitting TRBD1. CDR1 and CDR2 (germline): SGHAT, FQNNGV. There are 16 residues in the CDR3. With V trimmed by 6 bases and J by 6 bases, 11 bases remained unmatched. The complete variable domain, with remaining parts taken from reference TRBV11-2 and TRBJ2-2, reads EAGVAQSPRYKIIEKRQSVAFWCNPISGHATLYWYQQILGQGPKLLIQFQNNGVVDDSQLPKDRFSAERLKGVDSTLKIQPAKLEDSAVYLCASSKNTGGWAGELFFGEGSRLTVL.

The chain links TRBV5-4 to TRBJ1-1, with 9 bases lining up with TRBD1. V lost 2 bases to trimming and J lost 4 bases; unmatched junction nucleotides: 15. In germline, CDR1 is SGHNT, CDR2 YYREEE (reference sequence). The CDR3 is 18 residues long. CDR3 in amino acids: CASSFDRTGASGSTEAFF. Written as DNA, the CDR3 is TGTGCCAGCAGCTTTGATCGGACAGGGGCGTCGGGCAGCACTGAAGCTTTCTTT.

The J gene is TRBJ1-2, the V gene TRBV29-1, with TRBD1 as a possible D gene (6 bases). Between the trimmed V and J ends, which lost 1 base and 4 bases, there was a span of 16 bases. Germline loops: CDR1 SQVTM, CDR2 ANQGSEA. The CDR3 length is 15 residues. The CDR3 spells CSVEVSQGGSYGYTF. The DNA of the CDR3 is TGCAGCGTTGAAGTATCACAGGGCGGGAGCTATGGCTACACCTTC.

This chain links TRBV13 with TRBJ2-7; D perhaps matches TRBD2 (5 bases). The germline V gene has CDR1 PRHDT and CDR2 FYEKMQ (reference sequence). This CDR3 comprises 14 residues. The V end lost 3 bases, the J end lost 7 bases, and 16 bases lay between the germline ends. The CDR3 spells CASSLEGNGEEQYF. The CDR3 nucleotides are TGTGCCAGCAGCTTGGAAGGGAACGGGGAAGAGCAGTACTTC.

This clone showed up just a few times. V and J are TRBV25-1 and TRBJ2-7, with TRBD1 matching over 8 bases. This CDR3 contains 14 residues. V dropped 10 bases and J dropped 3; count of bases not matched to a gene: 11. Germline V gives CDR1 MGHDK, CDR2 SYGVNS. DNA for the CDR3: TGTGCCACCGGCTCCGGGACAGGCAACTACGAGCAGTACTTC. This encodes CATGSGTGNYEQYF.

This clone showed up just once. The chain couples TRBV11-2 to TRBJ2-5, with TRBD2 matching over 10 bases. J was trimmed by 5 bases and V by 3 bases; bases with no gene match: 9. The CDR3 runs 16 residues. The germline gives CDR1 SGHAT, CDR2 FQNNGV. The chain's CDR3 is CASSLSSGRARETQYF. CDR3 coding DNA: TGTGCCAGCAGCTTGTCAAGCGGGAGGGCCCGGGAGACCCAGTACTTC.

This sequence joins TRBV4-2 and TRBJ2-2; TRBD2 matches at 8 bases. V was pared by 1 base and J by 3 bases, with 4 bases of the junction left unmatched. Looked up from germline, CDR1 is LGHNA and CDR2 is YNFKEQ. The CDR3 covers 16 residues. In nucleotides, the CDR3 is TGTGCCAGCAGCCAAGTGGGGACTAGAGACACCGGGGAGCTGTTTTTT. The encoded protein is CASSQVGTRDTGELFF.

This chain uses TRBV7-2 with TRBJ2-5; D unresolved. Trimming cost V 2 bases and J 3 bases, with 13 bases left between them. CDR1 is SGHTA, CDR2 FQGNSA, per germline. This CDR3 is built from 15 residues. The chain's CDR3 is CASSLTFSREETQYF. In DNA form, the CDR3 reads TGTGCCAGCAGCTTAACCTTTAGCCGGGAAGAGACCCAGTACTTC.

The chain employs TRBV10-3 and TRBJ2-3; 7 bases line up with TRBD2. V lost 2 bases and J lost 2; bases outside the gene matches: 7. This CDR3 has 16 amino acids. CDR1 ENHRY and CDR2 SYGVKD come from the germline V gene. CDR3 in DNA: TGTGCCATCAGTGAGGTTGGGGGAGGGTTCACAGATACGCAGTATTTT. Its translation is CAISEVGGGFTDTQYF.

The chain joins TRBV19 to TRBJ1-2; perhaps TRBD1 as D (6 bases). With 6 bases removed from V and 3 bases from J, the gap between germline ends came to 17 bases. The CDR3 has 15 amino acids. Germline CDR1 and CDR2: LNHDA and SQIVND (reference sequence). Here the CDR3 reads CASSPRGRQYYGYTF. CDR3 bases: TGTGCCAGTAGCCCGAGGGGGAGACAGTACTATGGCTACACCTTC.

The chain employs TRBV4-2 and TRBJ2-2, with D uncertain. The V and J ends lost 1 base and 9 bases respectively, with 6 bases between them. CDR3 length equals 12 residues. Per the germline V gene, CDR1 is LGHNA and CDR2 is YNFKEQ. In DNA, the CDR3 is TGTGCCAGCAGCCAAGTTTCTAGGGAGCTGTTTTTT. Translated, it gives CASSQVSRELFF.

This sequence joins TRBV5-5 and TRBJ2-5; possible D gene TRBD1, 5 bases. Trimming took off 2 bases at V and 1 base at J, with 12 bases between the two ends. This CDR3 is 15 amino acids long. CDR1 is SGHKS and CDR2 is YYEKEE in the germline V gene (reference sequence). This chain's CDR3 is CASSLFGDSQETQYF. The CDR3 bases are TGTGCCAGCAGCTTATTCGGCGACAGCCAAGAGACCCAGTACTTC.

CDR3 region: CASSLDGTSGETQYF. DNA for the CDR3: TGCGCCAGCAGCTTAGACGGGACTAGCGGAGAGACCCAGTACTTC. This chain uses TRBV5-1 with TRBJ2-5; 11 bases align to TRBD2. The CDR3 covers 15 residues. From germline, CDR1 is SGHRS and CDR2 YFSETQ. V trimming: 2 bases; J trimming: 4 bases; junction bases outside the gene matches: 4.